Sequencing of this T cell receptor (beta chain) was carried out in a study of CD8 T cell repertoires and HIV-1 epitope variants. Study summary: Tested: three Gag epitope families, Nef HW9 and YT9.

TCRdb keeps only in-frame clones here, not all; method: immunoSEQ multiplex PCR. The top ten clones hold approximately 39% of a sample with about 5,000 clones, about three fifths of them seen once. V was pared by 3 bases and J by 0 bases, with 15 bases between. Germline V gene lookup returns CDR1 SGHAT and CDR2 FQNNGV. The CDR3 runs to 17 residues. On this clone: The antigen is unknown.

Material for sequencing was cultured CD8+ T cells derived from PBMCs. The rearrangement joins TRBV11-2 to TRBJ1-3, with D possibly being TRBD1 (5 bases). The sequence was obtained from a male donor with HIV. Here the CDR3 DNA reads TGTGCCAGCAGCTTCCCCTCGCAGGGTAACTCTGGAAACACCATATATTTT. It codes for CASSFPSQGNSGNTIYF.